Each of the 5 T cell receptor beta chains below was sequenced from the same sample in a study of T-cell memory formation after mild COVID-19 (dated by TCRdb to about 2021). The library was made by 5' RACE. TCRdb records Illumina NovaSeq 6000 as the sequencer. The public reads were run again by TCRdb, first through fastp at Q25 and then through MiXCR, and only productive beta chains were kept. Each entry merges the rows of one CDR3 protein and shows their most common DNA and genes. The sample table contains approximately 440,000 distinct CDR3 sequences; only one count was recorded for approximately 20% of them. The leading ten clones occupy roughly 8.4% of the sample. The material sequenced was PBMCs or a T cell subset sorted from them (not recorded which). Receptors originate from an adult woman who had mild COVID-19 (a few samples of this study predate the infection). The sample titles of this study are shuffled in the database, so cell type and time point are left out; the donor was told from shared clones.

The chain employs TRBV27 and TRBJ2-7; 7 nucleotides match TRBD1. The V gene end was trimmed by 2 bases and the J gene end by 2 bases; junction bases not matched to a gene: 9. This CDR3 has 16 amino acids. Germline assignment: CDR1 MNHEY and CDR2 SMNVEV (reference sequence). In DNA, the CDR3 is TGTGCCAGCAGTTTACTCGGGACAGCACGGCCCTACGAGCAGTACTTC. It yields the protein CASSLLGTARPYEQYF.

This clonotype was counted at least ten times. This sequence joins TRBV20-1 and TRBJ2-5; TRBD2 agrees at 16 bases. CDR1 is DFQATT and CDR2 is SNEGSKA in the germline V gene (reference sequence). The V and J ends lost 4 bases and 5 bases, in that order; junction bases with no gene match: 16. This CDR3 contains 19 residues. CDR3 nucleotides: TGCAGTGCTAAAATCATTCCGGGACTAGCGGGAGGGACTGAGGAGACCCAGTACTTC. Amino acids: CSAKIIPGLAGGTEETQYF.

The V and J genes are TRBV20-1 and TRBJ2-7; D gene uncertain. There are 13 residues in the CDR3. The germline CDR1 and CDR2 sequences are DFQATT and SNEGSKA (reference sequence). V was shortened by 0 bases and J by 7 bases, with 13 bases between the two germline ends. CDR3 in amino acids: CSARDRFHEEQYF. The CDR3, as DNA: TGCAGTGCTAGAGACAGGTTCCACGAAGAGCAGTACTTC.

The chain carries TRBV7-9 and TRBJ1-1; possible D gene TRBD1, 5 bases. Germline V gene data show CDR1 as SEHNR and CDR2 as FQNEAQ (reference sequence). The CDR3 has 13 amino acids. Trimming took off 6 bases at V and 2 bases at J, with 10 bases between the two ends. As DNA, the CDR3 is TGTGCCAGCAGTCAACAGGTCAACACTGAAGCTTTCTTT. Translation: CASSQQVNTEAFF.

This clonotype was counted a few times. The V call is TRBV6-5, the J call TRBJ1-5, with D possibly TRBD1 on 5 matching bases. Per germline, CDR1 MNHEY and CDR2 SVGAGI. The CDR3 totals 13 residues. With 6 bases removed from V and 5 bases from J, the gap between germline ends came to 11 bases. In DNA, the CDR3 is TGTGCCAGCAGCGGGACCTCTCATCAGCCCCAGCATTTT. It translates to CASSGTSHQPQHF.